This T cell receptor (beta chain) is from a study of beta chain features in type 1 diabetes. Expressed TCRB transcripts were sequenced because the isolated RNA had all been reverse transcribed beforehand. There were some 3.6 million reads on average in the naive, central memory and regulatory T cell samples. The assay was immunoSEQ multiplex PCR, and TCRdb's table has in-frame clones only and misses some. The table shows 300,000 to 350,000 clones, with about 13% occurring only once. Findings of the study overall: Type 1 diabetes patients had TCRB CDR3s that were shorter (moderately but significantly so) in all four CD4+ subsets. VDJ junctions sequenced from type 1 diabetes patients showed fewer insertions and more deletions. In cDNA sequencing, cells with high TCR expression could be over-represented.

The V and J ends lost 6 bases and 4 bases, in that order; junction bases with no gene match: 14. The CDR3 is 17 amino acids. Per germline, CDR1 SGDLS and CDR2 YYNGEE. This clone was counted a few times. Its antigen is as yet unknown. This chain joins TRBV9 and TRBJ2-1, with 9 bases fitting TRBD2. The material sequenced was naive CD4+ T cells from blood. This TCR was sampled from a woman in her late teens or twenties with type 1 diabetes. CDR3 region: CASTRGVAGVSYNEQFF. The CDR3 bases are TGTGCCAGCACCCGAGGAGTAGCGGGAGTGAGTTACAATGAGCAGTTCTTC.